The T cell receptor (beta chain) described here comes from a study of blood T cell repertoires in COVID-19 (dated by TCRdb to the early 2020s). Turning to the overall study: Collaborator samples came from the United States, Italy and Spain and covered acute and convalescent phases of COVID-19. Sample metadata almost always included a de-identified subject ID, COVID-19 status, age in years and sex. The repertoires were released in a freely available public database meant as a resource for research on the immune response to SARS-CoV-2. Samples came from the ongoing ImmuneRACE study (first 160 participants) plus 1,254 subjects from 6 global collaborators. The prospective study material was composed of cDNA or gDNA derived from T cells, B-cell-depleted T cells, or PBMCs. HLA class I and class II types, where available, came from metadata supplied by the sample provider rather than from assay-based typing. Subjects who had been exposed to COVID-19, were actively infected with it, or had recovered from it provided the deeply sampled blood TCRbeta repertoires that made up the dataset.

Including the terminal cysteine and phenylalanine, the CDR3 comprises 15 residues. The only DNA kept is the CDR3, 45 bases in frame from the first base. In the germline V gene, CDR1 corresponds to SGDLS and CDR2 to YYNGEE. V and J are trimmed by 4 bases and 4 bases, and the gene matches miss 9 bases of the junction. The immunoSEQ Assay, a bias-controlled multiplex PCR, was used to amplify TCRbeta CDR3 regions from genomic DNA. The original pipeline was this. The number of nucleated cells in each sample was estimated by amplification of reference gene primers within the assay. To quantify the absolute abundance of each unique TCRbeta CDR3 rearrangement, sequence reads were collapsed and filtered. Productive Simpson clonality was computed per sample as the square root of Simpson's diversity index over productive rearrangements. Sourced from immuneACCESS, this table was stored by TCRdb with only in-frame sequences that have V and J called. A share of the clones is absent; for the studies checked, an unresolved V gene accounts for under half, and the remainder has no known explanation. V and J calls plus clone size are reproduced from that table; the DNA served to infer D and trimming. The sample includes over 110,000 clones, with about 76% observed a single time. Approximately 8.2% of the sample goes to the ten largest clones.

A word on this clone: It lacks a known antigen. Base qualities are not provided; no much larger clone lies one nucleotide away.

Each collaborating institution followed its own protocols to collect whole blood in K2EDTA tubes. For TCRbeta analysis, collaborators shipped samples in one of three forms: frozen whole blood, isolated PBMCs, or DNA extracted from either of those sample types. The paper's findings and limits, for the study overall: How much clinical and demographic metadata was included differed by source and by participant, and the metadata was provided uncurated.

The chain is encoded by TRBV9 joined to TRBJ2-7; the junction holds 9 bases that match TRBD1. Sequenced: peripheral blood. The origin of this receptor is a human donor in a cohort sampled during active COVID-19. The nucleotide sequence reads TGTGCCAGCAGCCCCCCGACAGGGGGAGGTTACGAGCAGTACTTC. It specifies CASSPPTGGGYEQYF. This CDR3, with the reference TRBV9 and TRBJ2-7 proteins standing in past its ends, gives the full variable domain DSGVTQTPKHLITATGQRVTLRCSPRSGDLSVYWYQQSLDQGLQFLIQYYNGEERAKGNILERFSAQQFPDLHSELNLSSLELGDSALYFCASSPPTGGGYEQYFGPGTRLTVT.